This TCR beta chain came from a study of T-cell reconstitution after alpha-beta-depleted transplantation in children. A TCRbeta library incorporating unique molecular identifiers was prepared. One entry per CDR3 protein results from TCRdb running MiXCR on the PCR reads. The sample gives about 900,000 distinct CDR3 sequences, around 30% of which show up once; roughly 31% is in the top ten. Notes on the study in general: T cells produced anew were the main source of T-cell counts and diversity one year after transplant. Reportedly, alpha-beta T cells present about two months post-transplant originated from several hundred expanded clones of graft origin.

V lost 6 bases and J lost 1, with 18 bases in between. CDR3 length: 16 amino acids. The germline CDR1 and CDR2 sequences are MNHEY and SMNVEV (reference sequence). As to this clonotype: As yet, its antigen is unknown.

The V and J genes are TRBV27 and TRBJ1-1; D is possibly TRBD1 (6 bases). Sequencing used PBMCs, mostly from graft donor cells, obtained 360 days after TCRalphabeta/CD19-depleted stem cell transplant. This TCR was sampled from a boy in the first two years of life who had a stem cell transplant for SCID, so the T cells may come from the graft donor. CDR3 residues: CASRPTGWFGNTEAFF. DNA of the CDR3: TGTGCCAGCAGACCCACAGGGTGGTTTGGGAACACTGAAGCTTTCTTT.